A single sample is the source of the 15 T cell receptor beta chains below, sequenced in a study of shared clonotypes between healthy human individuals. Assay: immunoSEQ multiplex PCR; the TCRdb copy retains only in-frame clones and omits some. Here the sample spans about 490,000 clones, more than 65% being singletons. The sequencing input was PBMCs. The source is a woman aged 40 to 50 in good health. Some clones in this sample may be carry-over from other donors' samples.

The chain carries TRBV25-1 and TRBJ2-7; the D is unclear. CDR3 length equals 10 residues. Germline lookup yields CDR1 MGHDK and CDR2 SYGVNS. V dropped 3 bases and J dropped 6 bases, with 3 bases sitting between them. CDR3 amino acids: CASSDGEQYF. CDR3 DNA: TGTGCCAGCAGTGATGGCGAGCAGTACTTC.

This clone was counted a single time. It differs at one base from a far larger clone, so likely a read error. The genes are TRBV10-1 and TRBJ1-5, with TRBD1 matching 7 bases. CDR1 and CDR2 from the germline V gene are WNHNN and SYGVQD (reference sequence). There are 17 residues in the CDR3. CDR3 DNA: TGCGCCAGCACCTTACGACAGGGCCCGGATAGCAATCAGCTCCAGCATTTT. Translated, it gives CASTLRQGPDSNQLQHF.

This clone was seen a single time. The chain combines TRBV5-6 with TRBJ1-1; 8 positions match TRBD1. The germline gives CDR1 SGHDT, CDR2 YYEEEE. The CDR3 has 14 amino acids. Unmatched junction bases numbered 8, after V lost 5 bases and J lost 5 bases. The CDR3 loop is CASRGGQGFTEAFF. CDR3 nucleotide sequence: TGTGCCAGCAGGGGCGGACAGGGTTTTACTGAAGCTTTCTTT. The full variable domain, rest sourced from reference TRBV5-6 and TRBJ1-1, is DAGVTQSPTHLIKTRGQQVTLRCSPKSGHDTVSWYQQALGQGPQFIFQYYEEEERQRGNFPDRFSGHQFPNYSSELNVNALLLGDSALYLCASRGGQGFTEAFFGQGTRLTVV.

The J gene is TRBJ1-5, the V gene TRBV28; D call uncertain. CDR3 length: 13 amino acids. The germline V gene encodes CDR1 MDHEN and CDR2 SYDVKM. V lost 5 bases and J 0 bases, leaving 5 bases between the germline ends. The CDR3 here is CASSDISNQPQHF. CDR3 coding DNA: TGTGCCAGCAGTGACATTAGCAATCAGCCCCAGCATTTT.

About this clone: A far larger clone differs by one base, so this is likely a read error. The chain recombines TRBV6-5 with TRBJ2-7; D is possibly TRBD2 (5 bases). With 2 bases removed from V and 10 bases from J, the gap between germline ends came to 9 bases. CDR3 length: 11 residues. From germline, CDR1 is MNHEY and CDR2 SVGAGI. CDR3 protein: CASSYQRIQYF. The CDR3 nucleotides read TGTGCCAGCAGTTACCAGCGGATACAGTACTTC.

The chain couples TRBV28 to TRBJ1-2; D might be TRBD1 (5 bases). The V gene's germline CDR1 is MDHEN and CDR2 SYDVKM. This CDR3 has 13 residues. V gave up 1 base and J gave up 7 bases, with 10 bases separating them. In DNA, the CDR3 is TGTGCCAGCAGTTTATCAGGGTTTGTTGGCTACACCTTC. Protein product: CASSLSGFVGYTF.

The rearrangement uses TRBV11-2 and TRBJ2-5; D unresolved. The CDR3 totals 15 residues. Germline V gene data show CDR1 as SGHAT and CDR2 as FQNNGV. Between the trimmed V and J ends, which lost 6 bases and 3 bases, there was a span of 17 bases. In DNA form, the CDR3 reads TGTGCCAGCAGATTTGGGTCAGTGTGGGAAGAGACCCAGTACTTC. Translating gives CASRFGSVWEETQYF.

The rearrangement links TRBV7-6 to TRBJ2-1, with 7 bases identical to TRBD2. CDR1 is SGHVS and CDR2 is FNYEAQ in the germline V gene. This CDR3 comprises 16 residues. J gave up 3 bases and V 2 bases, and 7 bases lay outside the gene matches. Here the CDR3 reads CASSLKAGANYNEQFF. CDR3 nucleotide sequence: TGTGCCAGCAGCTTAAAGGCGGGAGCTAACTACAATGAGCAGTTCTTC.

The V gene is TRBV30, the J gene TRBJ1-3; D ambiguous. Germline V CDR1 and CDR2: GTSNPN, SVGIG (reference sequence). V was trimmed by 3 bases and J by 7 bases, leaving 16 bases between them. The CDR3 loop spans 14 amino acids. Here the CDR3 DNA reads TGTGCCTGGAGGCCTAGGAGTGCCGGGAACACCATATATTTT. Translated: CAWRPRSAGNTIYF.

V is TRBV6-5 and J is TRBJ1-5; 8 bases line up with TRBD1. The CDR3 runs to 15 residues. Germline CDR1 MNHEY, CDR2 SVGAGI. With 5 bases clipped from V and 1 base from J, the junction kept 4 bases outside the gene matches. The CDR3 sequence is CASSPDRGSNQPQHF. The CDR3 nucleotides read TGTGCCAGCAGTCCCGACAGGGGAAGCAATCAGCCCCAGCATTTT.

The chain joins TRBV5-4 to TRBJ2-3; D remains ambiguous. V was trimmed by 4 bases and J by 6 bases, leaving 12 bases between them. The CDR3 sequence is 13 residues long. Germline V lookup: CDR1 SGHNT, CDR2 YYREEE (reference sequence). The CDR3 loop reads CASSGQLSDTQYF. DNA for the CDR3: TGTGCCAGCAGCGGGCAGCTCTCCGATACGCAGTATTTT. The whole variable domain, remainder taken from reference TRBV5-4 and TRBJ2-3, is ETGVTQSPTHLIKTRGQQVTLRCSSQSGHNTVSWYQQALGQGPQFIFQYYREEENGRGNFPPRFSGLQFPNYSSELNVNALELDDSALYLCASSGQLSDTQYFGPGTRLTVL.

This chain connects TRBV11-2 to TRBJ2-1; a possible D gene is TRBD1 (6 bases). The V gene's germline CDR1 is SGHAT and CDR2 FQNNGV. V was cut by 5 bases and J by 5 bases, with 10 bases left in between. The CDR3 spans 13 residues. The CDR3 DNA is TGTGCCAGCAGCGCCGGGACAAACAATGAGCAGTTCTTC. Residues: CASSAGTNNEQFF.

The chain joins TRBV27 to TRBJ2-7, with D possibly TRBD2 on 6 matching bases. Trimming removed 2 bases at V and 0 bases at J, with 8 bases between. Germline-derived CDR1 and CDR2 are MNHEY and SMNVEV (reference sequence). This CDR3 has 14 residues. CDR3 nucleotides: TGTGCCAGCAGTTTACTAGCGACCTCCTACGAGCAGTACTTC. The encoded protein is CASSLLATSYEQYF.

The chain recombines TRBV7-8 with TRBJ1-5, with D perhaps matching TRBD1 (5 bases). With 1 base removed from V and 3 bases from J, the gap between germline ends came to 13 bases. Germline loops: CDR1 SGHVS, CDR2 FQNEAQ. The CDR3 length is 16 residues. Here the CDR3 reads CASSLVGSGANQPQHF. The DNA of the CDR3 is TGTGCCAGCAGCTTAGTGGGGAGTGGGGCCAATCAGCCCCAGCATTTT.

The chain links TRBV7-6 to TRBJ1-1; the D is unclear. In germline, CDR1 is SGHVS, CDR2 FNYEAQ. Trimming removed 1 base at V and 0 bases at J, with 3 bases between. CDR3 length equals 13 residues. The CDR3 DNA reads as TGTGCCAGCAGCTTAGTCCTGAACACTGAAGCTTTCTTT. Encoded protein: CASSLVLNTEAFF.